The rows below give T cell receptor beta chains drawn from one sample of a study of cytomegalovirus exposure and HLA in healthy donors. Generated by immunoSEQ multiplex PCR, the TCRdb table keeps only in-frame clones and is missing some. The data show over 100,000 clones, and the top ten clones hold approximately 1.7%. The sequenced sample consisted of PBMCs. Every receptor here comes from a man aged 18 to 30 in good health and CMV-seronegative. Each CDR3 is given with its conserved first and last residue. A D gene is named only where the DNA matches it firmly.

>.|TRBV13|TRBJ2-3
TGTGCCAGCAGCTTAGGTTGGGCCGAGGCGGAGGGGGCCCCCACAGATACGCAGTATTTT
CASSLGWAEAEGAPTDTQYF
>TRBD1|TRBV2|TRBJ1-5
TGTGCCAGCAGAAGGGGGCGTGAGAATCAGCCCCAGCATTTT
CASRRGRENQPQHF
>TRBD1|TRBV7-9|TRBJ2-7
TGTGCCAGCACCAGGACAGGCCACCCCTACGAGCAGTACTTC
CASTRTGHPYEQYF
>TRBD1|TRBV15|TRBJ2-2
TGTGCCACCAGCAGAACCACAGGGGCCGGGGAGCTGTTTTTT
CATSRTTGAGELFF
>.|TRBV29-1|TRBJ1-1
TGCAGCGGTACCCTCCCTACTTCCACTGAAGCTTTCTTT
CSGTLPTSTEAFF
>.|TRBV6-6|TRBJ2-2
TGTGCCAGCAGTTACGCCGGACAGACCGGGGAGCTGTTTTTT
CASSYAGQTGELFF
>.|TRBV19|TRBJ2-3
TGTGCCAGTAAGTGGGCTAGCACAGATACGCAGTATTTT
CASKWASTDTQYF
>TRBD2|TRBV19|TRBJ2-7
TGTGCCAGCCGGAAAGGGACTAGCGGCAGCTACGAGCAGTACTTC
CASRKGTSGSYEQYF
>TRBD2|TRBV9|TRBJ2-7
TGTGCCAGCAGCCCACAGACTAGCGGGGGGGCCCTCGAGCAGTACTTC
CASSPQTSGGALEQYF
>.|TRBV7-6|TRBJ1-3
TGTGCCAGCAGCCCGATGGGGACTTCCTCTGGAAACACCATATATTTT
CASSPMGTSSGNTIYF
>.|TRBV9|TRBJ1-1
TGTGCCAGCAGCGTACAAGGCGGGAACACTGAAGCTTTCTTT
CASSVQGGNTEAFF
>.|TRBV28|TRBJ1-6
TGTGCCAGCACTCTAGGGGCAGGTAAAAATTCACCCCTCCACTTT
CASTLGAGKNSPLHF
>.|TRBV4-3|TRBJ2-2
TGCGCCAGCAGCGTAGGGACTTCGAACACCGGGGAGCTGTTTTTT
CASSVGTSNTGELFF
>TRBD1|TRBV29-1|TRBJ1-1
TGCAGCGTCCTGGGACAGATGAACACTGAAGCTTTCTTT
CSVLGQMNTEAFF
>TRBD2|TRBV28|TRBJ2-1
TGTGCCAGCAGTCCTACCGGGACTAGCGGAAACTACAATGAGCAGTTCTTC
CASSPTGTSGNYNEQFF
>.|TRBV6-4|TRBJ2-3
TGTGCCAGCAGCCCCCTGAGTAGCACAGATACGCAGTATTTT
CASSPLSSTDTQYF
>.|TRBV7-3|TRBJ2-2
TGTGCCAGCAGCTCGGGCGGGCCCGCCGGGGAGCTGTTTTTT
CASSSGGPAGELFF
>.|TRBV4-3|TRBJ2-7
TGCGCCAGCAGCCAAGTTTCAATGGCCAGCTACGAGCAGTACTTC
CASSQVSMASYEQYF
>.|TRBV6-5|TRBJ2-7
TGTGCCAGCAAGCCCGGGAGGGGGCCCTCCTACGAGCAGTACTTC
CASKPGRGPSYEQYF
>TRBD1|TRBV6-1|TRBJ2-1
TGTGCCAGCGGCGAGGCGGGACAGGGCTCCAATGAGCAGTTCTTC
CASGEAGQGSNEQFF
>TRBD2|TRBV5-6|TRBJ2-7
TGTGCCAGCAGCTTGGGGTACGGTGGGGGAGGGGAGCAGTACTTC
CASSLGYGGGGEQYF
>TRBD1|TRBV9|TRBJ1-2
TGTGCCAGCAGCGAAGAGACAGGGGGGGACTATGGCTACACCTTC
CASSEETGGDYGYTF
>TRBD1|TRBV4-3|TRBJ2-7
TGCGCCAGCAGCCAAGTCCCGGGACAGATTTACGAGCAGTACTTC
CASSQVPGQIYEQYF
>.|TRBV28|TRBJ1-5
TGTGCCAGCTTGGGGGGTGCCTATAGCAATCAGCCCCAGCATTTT
CASLGGAYSNQPQHF
>TRBD2|TRBV28|TRBJ2-1
TGTGCCAGCAGTATCCTAGCACTGACGGGAGGCTACAATGAGCAGTTCTTC
CASSILALTGGYNEQFF
>TRBD1|TRBV5-1|TRBJ2-1
TGCGCCAGCAGCTTGTCCGACAGGGACCCCTACAATGAGCAGTTCTTC
CASSLSDRDPYNEQFF
>.|TRBV6-5|TRBJ1-6
TGTGCCAGCAGTCCAATAGGGGCGGATACTTCACCCCTCCACTTT
CASSPIGADTSPLHF
>TRBD2|TRBV28|TRBJ2-2
TGTGCCAGCAGCCATAGAACCGGGACTAGCGCGTCAGTAAACACCGGGGAGCTGTTTTTT
CASSHRTGTSASVNTGELFF
>TRBD1|TRBV28|TRBJ1-5
TGTGCCAGCAGTTCAGACGACAGGGTAAATCAGCCCCAGCATTTT
CASSSDDRVNQPQHF
>.|TRBV4-3|TRBJ2-7
TGCGCCAGCAGCCAAGATTTTCCCGGGACTTCCTACGAGCAGTACTTC
CASSQDFPGTSYEQYF
>.|TRBV4-3|TRBJ2-1
TGCGCCAGCAGCCAAGAGACGCGGTGGCCCTACAATGAGCAGTTCTTC
CASSQETRWPYNEQFF
>TRBD1|TRBV25-1|TRBJ1-6
TGTGCCAGCAGTAAAATGGACAGGGGGCGTAATTCACCCCTCCACTTT
CASSKMDRGRNSPLHF
>TRBD1|TRBV6-5|TRBJ2-7
TGTGCCAGCACCTACGGACAGGGCGGCTACGAGCAGTACTTC
CASTYGQGGYEQYF
>.|TRBV19|TRBJ1-6
TGTGCCAGTAGTATAGACGCACTACAGGGACCTATTAGAGGATCACCCCTCCACTTT
CASSIDALQGPIRGSPLHF
>.|TRBV6-6|TRBJ2-5
TGTGCCAGCAGTTACAACGGTGTTGGGGCACAAGAGACCCAGTACTTC
CASSYNGVGAQETQYF
>.|TRBV7-9|TRBJ2-7
TGTGCCAGCAGCCAAGAGGGAAAGGCCTACGAGCAGTACTTC
CASSQEGKAYEQYF
>.|TRBV5-8|TRBJ2-5
TGTGCCAGCAGTTACCAGTACTTC
CASSYQYF
>.|TRBV9|TRBJ1-2
TGTGCCAGCAGCCAAGACAGTCGCTATGGCTACACCTTC
CASSQDSRYGYTF
>TRBD1|TRBV19|TRBJ2-1
TGTGCCAGTAGCCAAACGATCGATCGGACAGGCAGCTCCTACAATGAGCAGTTCTTC
CASSQTIDRTGSSYNEQFF
>TRBD1|TRBV5-1|TRBJ2-7
TGCGCCAGCAGCTTGCGGGACCAGGGGGCGCATATATCCTACGAGCAGTACTTC
CASSLRDQGAHISYEQYF
>.|TRBV7-2|TRBJ2-7
TGTGCCAGCAGCTCAGCTGGGACTGCCCACGAGCAGTACTTC
CASSSAGTAHEQYF
>TRBD1|TRBV25-1|TRBJ2-5
TGTGCCAGCGGAAAGACAGGGCATGAGACCCAGTACTTC
CASGKTGHETQYF
>TRBD2|TRBV25-1|TRBJ2-5
TGTGCCAGCAGTACGGGACTAGCGGTGGAGGGCCAAGAGACCCAGTACTTC
CASSTGLAVEGQETQYF
>TRBD1|TRBV28|TRBJ2-1
TGTGCCAGCAGCCTGGACAGGGGGAATTACAATGAGCAGTTCTTC
CASSLDRGNYNEQFF
>TRBD2|TRBV7-3|TRBJ2-2
TGTGCCAGCAGCTTAACTGAGGGGAGCGGGGGTAACACCGGGGAGCTGTTTTTT
CASSLTEGSGGNTGELFF
>.|TRBV6-6|TRBJ2-5
TGTGCCAGCAGTTCCCAGGGCCTCGAGACCCAGTACTTC
CASSSQGLETQYF
>.|TRBV5-1|TRBJ1-2
TGCGCCAGCAGCGATACAGGGCGTGTTGGCTACACCTTC
CASSDTGRVGYTF
>.|TRBV5-1|TRBJ2-2
TGCGCCAGCAGCACCGACAAGAACACCGGGGAGCTGTTTTTT
CASSTDKNTGELFF
>TRBD2|TRBV28|TRBJ2-7
TGTGCCAGCAGTCCCACGGGGAGGGACGAGCAGTACTTC
CASSPTGRDEQYF
>TRBD1|TRBV28|TRBJ1-5
TGTGCCAGCAGTTTAGGGGACAGAGAGAATCAGCCCCAGCATTTT
CASSLGDRENQPQHF
>TRBD2|TRBV2|TRBJ2-1
TGTGCCAGCAGCCCCACTAGCGGGGGCTACAATGAGCAGTTCTTC
CASSPTSGGYNEQFF
>.|TRBV6-1|TRBJ1-2
TGTGCCAGCAGTGAAGGAGTACTTAACTATGGCTACACCTTC
CASSEGVLNYGYTF
>.|TRBV7-2|TRBJ2-7
TGTGCCAGCAGCCGGTTTGCGAGTCTCGCCTACGAGCAGTACTTC
CASSRFASLAYEQYF
>.|TRBV9|TRBJ1-1
TGTGCCAGCAGCGTAGGGCCTGAAGCTTTCTTT
CASSVGPEAFF
>.|TRBV4-3|TRBJ1-5
TGCGCCAGCAGCCAAGATTCGCAGGGTGGCCAGCCCCAGCATTTT
CASSQDSQGGQPQHF
>.|TRBV21-1|TRBJ2-7
TGTGCCACCCGGGCGGGAGGGCTATATGAGCAGTACTTC
CATRAGGLYEQYF
>TRBD2|TRBV5-1|TRBJ2-7
TGCGCCAGCAGCTTGGGGGGGGGTGAGCAGTACTTC
CASSLGGGEQYF